This entry lists 23 T cell receptor beta chains sequenced from one sample in a study of graft-versus-host responses after intestinal transplantation. The data were produced by immunoSEQ multiplex PCR, yet TCRdb's version contains in-frame clones alone and is incomplete. This sample has some 13,000 clones, with approximately 84% found just once. The material sequenced was PBMCs, taken after intestinal transplantation. The receptor set was obtained from a human patient who received an intestinal transplant, so some T cells may come from the graft donor.

To note about this clone: Its ends do not fully match the called genes, so a read error is possible. The gene calls are TRBV7-7 and TRBJ2-7; D gene uncertain. The CDR3 contains 14 residues. Germline lookup yields CDR1 SSHAT and CDR2 FNYEAQ (reference sequence). The CDR3 protein is CASSPAIGPYEQYF. CDR3 coding DNA: TGTGCTAGCAGCCCCGCAATTGGCCCCTACGAGCAGTACTTC.

The V gene is TRBV25-1, the J gene TRBJ2-1, with 9 positions matching TRBD2. The CDR3 is 16 residues long. The germline V gene encodes CDR1 MGHDK and CDR2 SYGVNS. J gave up 8 bases and V 4 bases, and 12 bases lay outside the gene matches. Here the CDR3 reads CASSVPRGRASHEQFF. CDR3 coding DNA: TGTGCCAGCAGTGTCCCTCGCGGGAGGGCCAGCCATGAGCAGTTCTTC.

This clone occurred once. V usage is TRBV7-2 and J usage is TRBJ1-1; D not resolved. Germline V gene lookup returns CDR1 SGHTA and CDR2 FQGNSA. This CDR3 has 13 amino acids. Trimming left V 1 base short and J 11 bases short, with 14 bases between. In nucleotides, the CDR3 is TGTGCCAGCAGCTTAGTATCCCGGGGAATGGCTTTCTTT. Encoded protein: CASSLVSRGMAFF.

The chain links TRBV5-1 to TRBJ2-1; D unresolved. The ends were cut back, 0 bases at V and 4 bases at J, with 5 bases in the middle. There are 13 residues in the CDR3. CDR1 is SGHRS, CDR2 YFSETQ, per germline. CDR3 in DNA: TGCGCCAGCAGCTTGGACCTTTACAATGAGCAGTTCTTC. Amino acid sequence: CASSLDLYNEQFF.

This sequence joins TRBV7-6 and TRBJ2-1; 11 bases are a match to TRBD2. The CDR3 spans 15 residues. Germline CDR1 reads SGHVS; CDR2 reads FNYEAQ. After removal of 4 bases from V and 8 bases from J, the junction contained 7 bases not matched to a gene. The CDR3 protein is CASSSQPTSGDEQFF. DNA of the CDR3: TGTGCCAGCAGCTCTCAACCGACTAGCGGGGATGAGCAGTTCTTC.

The gene calls are TRBV6-6 and TRBJ1-6; 7 nucleotides match TRBD1. CDR1 is MNHNY and CDR2 is SVGAGI in the germline V gene (reference sequence). J was trimmed by 8 bases and V by 2 bases; bases with no gene match: 6. This CDR3 has 15 residues. CDR3 region: CASSYLAGGDSPLHF. The CDR3 DNA reads TGTGCCAGCAGTTACCTGGCAGGGGGGGATTCACCCCTCCACTTT.

The V call is TRBV2, the J call TRBJ2-3; D remains unclear. CDR3 length equals 15 residues. V was cut by 3 bases and J by 1 base, with 11 bases left in between. Germline-derived CDR1 and CDR2 are SNHLY and FYNNEI. The CDR3 nucleotides read TGTGCCAGCAGTGAGGCCGGCATGGGCACAGATACGCAGTATTTT. Translation gives CASSEAGMGTDTQYF.

The chain joins TRBV9 to TRBJ2-5; 8 bases fit TRBD1. The CDR3 is 17 amino acids. The germline CDR1 and CDR2 sequences are SGDLS and YYNGEE. V lost 4 bases and J lost 2; bases outside the gene matches: 13. The chain's CDR3 is CASSHNLQGGRQETQYF. The CDR3 DNA reads TGTGCCAGCAGCCACAACCTACAGGGGGGCCGTCAAGAGACCCAGTACTTC.

This sequence joins TRBV2 and TRBJ2-1; 8 nucleotides match TRBD2. The CDR3 is 17 residues long. The ends lost 6 bases at V and 7 bases at J; junction bases unmatched: 17. CDR1 SNHLY and CDR2 FYNNEI come from the germline V gene. The CDR3 DNA reads as TGTGCCAGCAGGAGGGGACTAGATCTTGATCTGTTGAATGAGCAGTTCTTC. It codes for CASRRGLDLDLLNEQFF.

The table lists this clone with a count of one. The chain couples TRBV5-5 to TRBJ2-3, with D possibly called TRBD1 or TRBD2 (6 bases each). This CDR3 comprises 17 residues. Trimming cost V 2 bases and J 2 bases, with 18 bases left between them. Germline V CDR1 and CDR2: SGHKS, YYEKEE (reference sequence). The DNA of the CDR3 is TGTGCCAGCAGCTTTTTCCTTCGGGGGACAAACACAGATACGCAGTATTTT. This gives the protein CASSFFLRGTNTDTQYF.

The chain links TRBV2 to TRBJ2-1; D remains unclear. The germline V gene has CDR1 SNHLY and CDR2 FYNNEI. The length of the CDR3 is 12 residues. Trimming took 4 bases from V and 10 from J, leaving 11 bases between them. CDR3 coding DNA: TGTGCCAGCAGTGCTGTGGGGAAGGAGCAGTTCTTC. Protein sequence: CASSAVGKEQFF.

The genes are TRBV11-3 and TRBJ1-5, with 10 bases identical to TRBD1. Germline V gene data show CDR1 as SGHNT and CDR2 as YENEEA. The CDR3 runs to 20 residues. Unmatched junction bases numbered 17, after V lost 6 bases and J lost 0 bases. CDR3 sequence (DNA): TGTGCCAGCAGTAGGGACAGGGGAAAAGTTTACCGTTATAGCAATCAGCCCCAGCATTTT. The encoded protein is CASSRDRGKVYRYSNQPQHF.

In this sample, this clone turned up a few times. This chain joins TRBV9 and TRBJ2-3; 7 nucleotides match TRBD1. V lost 0 bases, J lost 2 bases, and 6 bases stayed unmatched. Looked up from germline, CDR1 is SGDLS and CDR2 is YYNGEE. CDR3 length: 16 amino acids. CDR3 DNA: TGTGCCAGCAGCGTAGCTAACGGACAGGCCACAGATACGCAGTATTTT. Encoded protein: CASSVANGQATDTQYF.

This sequence joins TRBV2 and TRBJ2-4, with 9 bases fitting TRBD1. V lost 6 bases, J lost 8 bases, and 8 bases stayed unmatched. Germline V gene lookup returns CDR1 SNHLY and CDR2 FYNNEI. This CDR3 contains 14 residues. The CDR3 region has the DNA TGTGCCAGCAGGGAGGGACAGGGTTGGGACATTCAGTACTTC. Amino acid sequence: CASREGQGWDIQYF.

This clone has just a few counts. This chain links TRBV19 with TRBJ2-7; D remains ambiguous. Trimming cost V 5 bases and J 7 bases, with 12 bases left between them. The CDR3 has 12 residues. Germline CDR1 and CDR2: LNHDA and SQIVND (reference sequence). The CDR3 loop is CASSEFPEEQYF. CDR3 nucleotide sequence: TGTGCCAGTAGTGAGTTCCCCGAGGAGCAGTACTTC. Looking up the rest from reference TRBV19 and TRBJ2-7 gives the full variable domain: DGGITQSPKYLFRKEGQNVTLSCEQNLNHDAMYWYRQDPGQGLRLIYYSQIVNDFQKGDIAEGYSVSREKKESFPLTVTSAQKNPTAFYLCASSEFPEEQYFGPGTRLTVT.

This sequence joins TRBV6-4 and TRBJ1-4; D remains unclear. CDR1 is MRHNA, CDR2 SNTAGT, per germline. V shed 2 bases and J shed 0 bases, with 4 bases lying between them. The CDR3 sequence is 14 residues long. CDR3 sequence reads: CASSDGTTNEKLFF. CDR3 DNA: TGTGCCAGCAGTGACGGGACAACTAATGAAAAACTGTTTTTT.

This chain links TRBV6-5 with TRBJ2-5; D is ambiguous. TRBJ2-7 matches the DNA end more closely, so the J call is doubtful. The CDR3 extends over 15 amino acids. Looked up from germline, CDR1 is MNHEY and CDR2 is SVGAGI. CDR3 in amino acids: CASSYSSVSPYEQYF. CDR3 nucleotides: TGTGCCAGCAGTTACTCATCAGTATCCCCCTACGAGCAGTACTTC.

The chain employs TRBV6-4 and TRBJ1-5; TRBD1 is a possible D gene (5 bases). Germline CDR1 reads MRHNA; CDR2 reads SNTAGT. The CDR3 has 16 residues. V dropped 0 bases and J dropped 4 bases, with 13 bases sitting between them. The CDR3 sequence: CASSDSIGEGNQPQHF. CDR3 nucleotides: TGTGCCAGCAGTGACTCAATAGGGGAAGGGAATCAGCCCCAGCATTTT.

V and J are TRBV12-5 and TRBJ1-1; the D is unclear. Between the trimmed V and J ends, which lost 1 base and 1 base, there was a span of 4 bases. This CDR3 is 13 amino acids long. The germline V gene has CDR1 LGHNT and CDR2 FRNRAP. The CDR3 bases are TGTGCTAGTGGTTTGGGGGAGAACACTGAAGCTTTCTTT. Amino acids: CASGLGENTEAFF.

The rearrangement uses TRBV11-2 and TRBJ2-2; TRBD2 matches at 8 bases. Germline loops: CDR1 SGHAT, CDR2 FQNNGV. The CDR3 length is 15 residues. J gave up 4 bases and V 4 bases, and 5 bases lay outside the gene matches. DNA for the CDR3: TGTGCCAGCAGCTACGGGCGGGAGGTCACCGGGGAGCTGTTTTTT. It translates to CASSYGREVTGELFF.

The gene calls are TRBV10-2 and TRBJ2-7, with 7 nucleotides matching TRBD2. J was trimmed by 6 bases and V by 4 bases; bases with no gene match: 6. CDR1 and CDR2 (germline): WSHSY, SAAADI. The CDR3 consists of 13 residues. CDR3 loop: CASSGTSVGEQYF. CDR3 nucleotides: TGCGCCAGCAGTGGAACTAGCGTTGGCGAGCAGTACTTC.

The chain links TRBV9 to TRBJ2-1; D not certain. Germline values: CDR1 SGDLS, CDR2 YYNGEE. The CDR3 is 12 residues long. Trimming left V 4 bases short and J 8 bases short, with 10 bases between. The CDR3 protein is CASSFSGHEQFF. In DNA, the CDR3 is TGTGCCAGCAGCTTTAGTGGCCATGAGCAGTTCTTC.

The rearrangement uses TRBV29-1 and TRBJ2-7, with 13 bases that match TRBD2. After removal of 0 bases from V and 0 bases from J, the junction contained 5 bases not matched to a gene. The CDR3 length is 17 residues. Germline CDR1 is SQVTM and CDR2 is ANQGSEA. This CDR3 is CSVEDLTSGGSSYEQYF. The DNA for the CDR3 is TGCAGCGTTGAAGATTTGACTAGCGGGGGGAGCTCCTACGAGCAGTACTTC.